The entry below describes one T cell receptor (beta chain). The data stem from a study of blood T cell repertoires in COVID-19. Looking at the study overall: Samples of COVID-19 (acute and convalescent) were obtained from the United States, Italy and Spain.

In the authors' workflow: Scientists estimated how many nucleated cells there were by amplifying reference gene primers. TCRdb's copy holds only in-frame clones and misses some; the assay was immunoSEQ multiplex PCR. V and J calls and clone size follow that table, whereas D and trimming were derived from the DNA. Among 65,000 to 80,000 clones listed, around 86% were seen once. Germline-derived CDR1 and CDR2 are SEHNR and FQNEAQ (reference sequence). The CDR3 extends over 13 amino acids. V dropped 4 bases and J dropped 3 bases, with 9 bases sitting between them. The rearrangement uses TRBV7-9 and TRBJ1-1, with D possibly TRBD1 on 5 matching bases. The specimen sequenced was peripheral blood. This clonotype was sampled from a man aged 50 or older with active COVID-19. The CDR3 sequence: CASSSQGDTEAFF. CDR3 coding DNA: TGTGCCAGCAGCTCGCAGGGCGACACTGAAGCTTTCTTT.